The clone carrying this TCR beta chain occurred many times. The data stem from a study of Graves' ophthalmopathy and Graves' hyperthyroidism. Ophthalmopathy was moderately-to-severely active, CAS at least 3, NOSPECS at least 4, lasting under 3 months. Investigators amplified TCR beta CDR3 regions from RNA transcripts. HTBI-primed RT-PCR formed the first round, and a multiplex PCR formed the second. TCRdb re-analysed the multiplex PCR reads in MiXCR, keeping a single row per CDR3 protein. The sample includes almost 400,000 distinct CDR3 sequences, 15% to 20% seen only once; the top ten take roughly 1.5%. The origin of this receptor is a woman aged 18-35 years with Graves' ophthalmopathy. Source material: peripheral blood.

This chain's CDR3 is CSARQGANIQYF. The DNA for the CDR3 is TGCAGTGCTAGACAGGGGGCAAACATTCAGTACTTC. This chain connects TRBV20-1 to TRBJ2-4, with 8 positions matching TRBD1. The CDR3 has 12 amino acids. The germline V gene has CDR1 DFQATT and CDR2 SNEGSKA (reference sequence). J lost 6 bases, V lost 2 bases, and 0 bases had no gene match.